Included here is one T cell receptor (beta chain) sequence, with context. Its antigen is unidentified. The treatment denotes: randomized to nivolumab then ipilimumab (arm A) or the reverse (arm B). Patients had received no earlier DNA-damaging chemotherapy. This sample stems from a study of sequential checkpoint blockade in melanoma. Study-level background: After nivolumab or ipilimumab alone, twenty-two patients had week-13 rebiopsies. Study findings and constraints: PD-L1 staining and CD8+ counts, not mutational load, tracked tumor T-cell clonality.

The germline V gene encodes CDR1 SQVTM and CDR2 ANQGSEA. The CDR3 is 14 residues long. V was clipped by 7 bases and J by 0 bases, with 13 bases between them. Profiled with immunoSEQ multiplex PCR; TCRdb holds only in-frame clones, not every one. The sample gives about 6,000 clones, around 21% of which show up once; 9% is in the top ten. This receptor was identified in a human donor with melanoma. The source was tumor tissue (inferred from file names), collected from a patient given nivolumab and ipilimumab in sequence. The V and J genes are TRBV29-1 and TRBJ1-3; D not resolved. In DNA, the CDR3 is TGCAGCGCCAGCGGAGGGCCCTCTGGAAACACCATATATTTT. Translation: CSASGGPSGNTIYF. Full variable domain (remainder filled in from reference TRBV29-1 and TRBJ1-3): SAVISQKPSRDICQRGTSLTIQCQVDSQVTMMFWYRQQPGQSLTLIATANQGSEATYESGFVIDKFPISRPNLTFSTLTVSNMSPEDSSIYLCSASGGPSGNTIYFGEGSWLTVV.